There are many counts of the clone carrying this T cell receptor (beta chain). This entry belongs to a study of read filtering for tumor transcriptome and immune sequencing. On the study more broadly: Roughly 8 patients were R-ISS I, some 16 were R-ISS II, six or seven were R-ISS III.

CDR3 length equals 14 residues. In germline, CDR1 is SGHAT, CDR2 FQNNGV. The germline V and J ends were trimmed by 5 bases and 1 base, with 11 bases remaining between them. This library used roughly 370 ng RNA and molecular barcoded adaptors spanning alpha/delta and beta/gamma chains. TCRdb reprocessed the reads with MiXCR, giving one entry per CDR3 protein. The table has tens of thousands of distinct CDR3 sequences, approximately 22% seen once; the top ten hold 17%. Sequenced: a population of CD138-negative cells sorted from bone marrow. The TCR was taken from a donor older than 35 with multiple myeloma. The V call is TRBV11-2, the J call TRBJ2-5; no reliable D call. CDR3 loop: CASSMDPFQETQYF. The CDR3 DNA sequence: TGTGCCAGCAGCATGGACCCGTTCCAAGAGACCCAGTACTTC. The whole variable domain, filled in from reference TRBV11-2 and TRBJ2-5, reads EAGVAQSPRYKIIEKRQSVAFWCNPISGHATLYWYQQILGQGPKLLIQFQNNGVVDDSQLPKDRFSAERLKGVDSTLKIQPAKLEDSAVYLCASSMDPFQETQYFGPGTRLLVL.